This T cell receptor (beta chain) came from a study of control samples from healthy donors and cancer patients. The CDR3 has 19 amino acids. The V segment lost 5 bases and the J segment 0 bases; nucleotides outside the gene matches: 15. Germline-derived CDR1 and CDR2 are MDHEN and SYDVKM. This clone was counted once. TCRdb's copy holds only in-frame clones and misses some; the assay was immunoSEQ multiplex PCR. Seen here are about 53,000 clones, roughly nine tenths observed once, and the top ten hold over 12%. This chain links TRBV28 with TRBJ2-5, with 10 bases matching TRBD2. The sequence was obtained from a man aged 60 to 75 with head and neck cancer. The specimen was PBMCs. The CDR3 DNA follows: TGTGCCAGCAGTCTAGCCCCAAGGGGACTAGCGAGGTACCAAGAGACCCAGTACTTC. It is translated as CASSLAPRGLARYQETQYF.